The rows below give T cell receptor beta chains drawn from one sample of a study of shared clonotypes between healthy human individuals. Repertoires were generated with immunoSEQ multiplex PCR, while TCRdb's copy carries only in-frame clones and drops some. The data show about 2.4 million clones, around 90% seen once. Sample: naive CD4+ T cells sorted from blood. The receptors stem from a man aged 18 to 30 in good health. The CDR3 runs from the conserved cysteine through the conserved F or W. D genes are given only for firm matches. A clone size is listed for some rows: how often the clone was seen (once, few, many), or a class if it is expanded.

clone size	D gene	CDR3 length	J gene	V gene	CDR3 protein	CDR3 DNA
few	-	12	TRBJ1-3	TRBV29-1	CSVTRAGNTIYF	TGCAGCGTCACCCGGGCTGGAAACACCATATATTTT
-	-	13	TRBJ2-1	TRBV11-1	CASSPDSTNEQFF	TGTGCCAGCAGTCCGGACTCAACCAATGAGCAGTTCTTC
-	-	15	TRBJ1-5	TRBV5-5	CASSTAAYSNQPQHF	TGTGCCAGCAGCACAGCTGCTTATAGCAATCAGCCCCAGCATTTT
-	TRBD1	17	TRBJ1-1	TRBV18	CASSPPGTGMVNTEAFF	TGTGCCAGCTCACCACCCGGGACAGGGATGGTGAACACTGAAGCTTTCTTT
-	-	14	TRBJ2-3	TRBV7-2	CASSVGLPTDTQYF	TGTGCCAGCAGCGTCGGGTTACCCACAGATACGCAGTATTTT
-	TRBD1	15	TRBJ1-4	TRBV29-1	CSVMTGGRSNEKLFF	TGCAGCGTTATGACAGGGGGCAGGTCTAATGAAAAACTGTTTTTT
-	-	12	TRBJ1-2	TRBV28	CASSPRSYGYTF	TGTGCCAGCAGTCCTCGGAGCTATGGCTACACCTTC
-	-	17	TRBJ1-5	TRBV19	CASSIDLRGSRYQPQHF	TGTGCCAGTAGTATAGATCTTAGGGGGTCGAGATACCAGCCCCAGCATTTT
-	TRBD1	15	TRBJ1-1	TRBV5-4	CASSLSRGRAFEAFF	TGTGCCAGCAGCTTGAGCAGGGGGCGCGCCTTTGAAGCTTTCTTT
-	-	13	TRBJ2-5	TRBV9	CASSVGRWETQYF	TGTGCCAGCAGCGTAGGTCGGTGGGAGACCCAGTACTTC
-	-	15	TRBJ2-5	TRBV5-4	CASSLSGIPTETQYF	TGTGCCAGCAGCTTGTCCGGGATCCCCACGGAGACCCAGTACTTC
-	-	12	TRBJ1-6	TRBV15	CATSRDRSPLHF	TGTGCCACCAGCAGAGATCGGTCACCCCTCCACTTT
-	-	20	TRBJ1-6	TRBV23-1	CASSQKTLGPGGSYNSPLHF	TGCGCCAGCAGTCAAAAAACCCTCGGGCCCGGGGGGTCCTATAATTCACCCCTCCACTTT
-	-	11	TRBJ2-7	TRBV6-5	CASSLGLEQYF	TGTGCCAGCAGCCTAGGGTTGGAGCAGTACTTC
-	-	16	TRBJ1-6	TRBV10-3	CAISEVTGTIGGPLHF	TGTGCCATCAGTGAGGTCACGGGAACTATAGGGGGGCCCCTCCACTTT
once	-	15	TRBJ1-6	TRBV18	CASSHSSSYNSPLHF	TGTGCCAGCTCACATTCCAGCTCCTATAATTCACCCCTCCACTTT
-	-	14	TRBJ2-1	TRBV11-3	CASSLGGAYNEQFF	TGTGCCAGCAGCTTAGGGGGCGCCTACAATGAGCAGTTCTTC
-	-	14	TRBJ2-2	TRBV19	CASSGSFNTGELFF	TGTGCCAGCTCCGGAAGTTTCAACACCGGGGAGCTGTTTTTT
-	TRBD1	15	TRBJ1-2	TRBV5-4	CASSSPTGTDYGYTF	TGTGCCAGCAGCTCACCGACCGGGACAGATTATGGCTACACCTTC
once	TRBD2	18	TRBJ2-2	TRBV2	CASSVGLAGGANTGELFF	TGTGCCAGCAGTGTGGGACTAGCGGGGGGCGCGAACACCGGGGAGCTGTTTTTT
-	TRBD2	16	TRBJ2-3	TRBV9	CASSSPGGPSTDTQYF	TGTGCCAGCAGCTCCCCGGGGGGGCCGAGCACAGATACGCAGTATTTT
-	-	11	TRBJ1-1	TRBV6-5	CASSQGAEAFF	TGTGCCAGCAGTCAAGGTGCAGAGGCTTTCTTT
once	-	15	TRBJ1-1	TRBV5-1	CASSVGAGWGPEAFF	TGCGCCAGCAGCGTCGGGGCGGGTTGGGGCCCTGAAGCTTTCTTT
-	TRBD1	15	TRBJ1-4	TRBV5-1	CASSLEGGGNEKLFF	TGCGCCAGCAGCTTGGAAGGGGGCGGTAATGAAAAACTGTTTTTT
-	TRBD1	15	TRBJ1-6	TRBV28	CASSRPGQATSPLHF	TGTGCCAGCAGCCGTCCGGGACAGGCGACTTCACCCCTCCACTTT
-	TRBD1	13	TRBJ1-6	TRBV6-5	CASSRDSRSPLHF	TGTGCCAGCAGCCGGGACAGCCGATCACCCCTCCACTTT
-	TRBD2	15	TRBJ2-5	TRBV7-3	CASSLTSGGRETQYF	TGTGCCAGCAGCTTGACTAGCGGGGGTCGGGAGACCCAGTACTTC
-	-	12	TRBJ1-3	TRBV19	CATGQGGNTIYF	TGTGCCACGGGGCAGGGTGGAAACACCATATATTTT
once	TRBD2	17	TRBJ2-7	TRBV4-2	CASSQETTSGGTDEQYF	TGTGCCAGCAGCCAAGAGACGACTAGCGGGGGGACAGACGAGCAGTACTTC
-	-	13	TRBJ1-2	TRBV6-5	CASSYSANYGYTF	TGTGCCAGCAGTTACTCAGCTAACTATGGCTACACCTTC
-	-	14	TRBJ2-5	TRBV27	CASSLWGGEETQYF	TGTGCCAGCAGTTTATGGGGGGGCGAAGAGACCCAGTACTTC
-	TRBD1	15	TRBJ2-1	TRBV5-1	CASSLAPGQGYEQFF	TGCGCCAGCAGCTTGGCCCCGGGACAGGGGTATGAGCAGTTCTTC
-	-	14	TRBJ1-5	TRBV2	CASSGSRGSAPQHF	TGTGCCAGCAGTGGTAGCCGGGGTTCCGCGCCCCAGCATTTT
-	-	12	TRBJ2-7	TRBV7-8	CASSLFSYEQYF	TGTGCCAGCAGCTTGTTCTCCTACGAGCAGTACTTC
-	TRBD1	14	TRBJ2-3	TRBV6-5	CANRKTGGTDTQYF	TGTGCCAACAGAAAGACAGGGGGAACAGATACGCAGTATTTT
-	-	12	TRBJ1-6	TRBV2	CASSQTGLSLHF	TGTGCCAGCAGTCAAACAGGTCTATCCCTCCACTTT
-	TRBD2	16	TRBJ2-7	TRBV4-1	CASSHQWGGSSYEQYF	TGCGCCAGCAGCCACCAATGGGGGGGGAGCTCCTACGAGCAGTACTTC
-	-	11	TRBJ1-1	TRBV6-5	CASRVDSKAFF	TGTGCCAGCAGAGTGGACAGCAAAGCTTTCTTT
-	TRBD2	20	TRBJ2-5	TRBV11-3	CASSLGVWASGRRNQETQYF	TGTGCCAGCAGCTTAGGAGTATGGGCTAGCGGGAGGAGAAACCAAGAGACCCAGTACTTC
-	TRBD2	16	TRBJ2-3	TRBV7-6	CASSLGASGSGDTQYF	TGTGCCAGCAGCCTCGGGGCTAGCGGGTCAGGTGATACGCAGTATTTT
-	TRBD1	13	TRBJ1-2	TRBV28	CASSPGQGGSYTF	TGTGCCAGCAGTCCCGGACAGGGAGGGAGCTACACCTTC
once	TRBD1	14	TRBJ2-5	TRBV9	CASSARQGGETQYF	TGTGCCAGCAGCGCGAGACAGGGTGGTGAGACCCAGTACTTC
once	-	14	TRBJ2-7	TRBV6-6	CASSLDSLKEEQYF	TGTGCCAGCAGTCTAGACAGTCTAAAGGAAGAGCAGTACTTC
-	TRBD1	14	TRBJ1-5	TRBV10-3	CATAYDRANQPQHF	TGTGCCACCGCGTACGACAGGGCAAATCAGCCCCAGCATTTT
-	TRBD2	15	TRBJ2-7	TRBV5-1	CASSFISGTPYEQYF	TGCGCCAGCAGCTTCATTAGCGGGACCCCCTACGAGCAGTACTTC
-	-	13	TRBJ2-3	TRBV7-9	CASSYGGTDTQYF	TGTGCCAGCAGCTATGGTGGGACAGATACGCAGTATTTT
once	TRBD1	15	TRBJ1-2	TRBV15	CATSSGRTGRHGYTF	TGTGCCACCAGCAGCGGGAGGACAGGGAGACATGGCTACACCTTC
-	TRBD1	13	TRBJ1-2	TRBV29-1	CSVGTGVAYGYTF	TGCAGCGTTGGAACAGGGGTTGCCTATGGCTACACCTTC
-	-	15	TRBJ1-5	TRBV5-6	CASSLAQARNQPQHF	TGTGCCAGCAGCTTGGCCCAAGCAAGGAATCAGCCCCAGCATTTT
-	-	14	TRBJ1-5	TRBV19	CASSLQGNSQPQHF	TGTGCCAGTAGTCTCCAGGGGAACAGCCAGCCCCAGCATTTT
-	-	16	TRBJ2-1	TRBV5-6	CASRQGAGALYNEQFF	TGTGCCAGCAGGCAAGGGGCAGGGGCACTCTACAATGAGCAGTTCTTC
-	-	15	TRBJ2-3	TRBV6-1	CASRRDVGSLDTQYF	TGTGCCAGCAGGAGGGACGTGGGGAGTTTGGATACGCAGTATTTT
once	-	16	TRBJ2-5	TRBV30	CAGTPQGRGPWETQYF	TGTGCCGGCACCCCTCAGGGGCGGGGCCCGTGGGAGACCCAGTACTTC
-	-	14	TRBJ2-2	TRBV30	CAWSLGEAAGELFF	TGTGCCTGGAGCCTGGGGGAGGCCGCCGGGGAGCTGTTTTTT
-	TRBD1	14	TRBJ2-1	TRBV10-3	CAIRPGTGGDEQFF	TGTGCCATCAGACCCGGCACAGGGGGCGATGAGCAGTTCTTC
-	-	12	TRBJ2-3	TRBV10-1	CASSSSTDTQYF	TGCGCCAGCAGCTCGAGCACAGATACGCAGTATTTT
-	-	15	TRBJ1-3	TRBV4-3	CASSQDPGSSNTIYF	TGCGCCAGCAGCCAAGATCCAGGGAGTTCGAACACCATATATTTT
-	TRBD1	15	TRBJ1-2	TRBV28	CASSLTFKTGGGYTF	TGTGCCAGCAGTCTTACTTTTAAGACAGGGGGTGGCTACACCTTC